Shown below are 21 T cell receptor beta chains from a single sample sequenced in a study of T cell responses to AZD1222 COVID-19 vaccine. Sequencing was performed with immunoSEQ multiplex PCR; in TCRdb, only in-frame clones are kept and a portion is missing. The sample includes around 170,000 clones, around nine tenths of them seen just once. This sample comprised peripheral blood, obtained 28 days after the second AZD1222 dose. The receptor set was obtained from an adult who received the AZD1222 COVID-19 vaccine.

The chain links TRBV5-1 to TRBJ1-1; possibly TRBD1 for D (6 bases). Germline CDR1 and CDR2: SGHRS and YFSETQ. The CDR3 runs to 14 residues. Between the trimmed V and J ends, which lost 0 bases and 4 bases, there was a span of 10 bases. The CDR3 DNA reads TGCGCCAGCAGCTTGGCAGGGGAGGGCACTGAAGCTTTCTTT. Amino acid sequence: CASSLAGEGTEAFF.

This sequence joins TRBV4-1 and TRBJ1-2; 7 bases align to TRBD1. The germline V gene encodes CDR1 MGHRA and CDR2 YSYEKL. J lost 1 base, V lost 0 bases, and 5 bases had no gene match. The CDR3 is made up of 16 amino acids. In nucleotides, the CDR3 is TGCGCCAGCAGCCAAGAAGGACAGGCGAGTAACTATGGCTACACCTTC. Protein: CASSQEGQASNYGYTF.

The chain recombines TRBV5-1 with TRBJ1-1, with D unclear. The CDR3 has 15 residues. The ends were cut back, 4 bases at V and 1 base at J, with 14 bases in the middle. The germline V gene encodes CDR1 SGHRS and CDR2 YFSETQ. The chain's CDR3 is CASSPRASRNTEAFF. CDR3 nucleotides: TGCGCCAGCAGCCCCCGAGCGTCACGGAACACTGAAGCTTTCTTT.

The rearrangement joins TRBV7-9 to TRBJ2-7; D possibly corresponds to TRBD2 (6 bases). Germline CDR1 reads SEHNR; CDR2 reads FQNEAQ (reference sequence). The V end was cut by 4 bases, the J end by 0 bases, with 13 bases between. This CDR3 comprises 15 residues. The chain's CDR3 is CASSSFGGPSYEQYF. The CDR3 DNA is TGTGCCAGCAGCTCCTTCGGAGGGCCCTCCTACGAGCAGTACTTC.

The chain links TRBV5-6 to TRBJ1-5; weak D call: TRBD1 (6 bases). Trimming left V 4 bases short and J 3 bases short, with 14 bases between. There are 15 residues in the CDR3. CDR1 and CDR2 (germline): SGHDT, YYEEEE. DNA for the CDR3: TGTGCCAGCAGCGGCGGGGGCGCGATCAATCAGCCCCAGCATTTT. Translated, it gives CASSGGGAINQPQHF. Complete variable domain (other parts from reference TRBV5-6 and TRBJ1-5): DAGVTQSPTHLIKTRGQQVTLRCSPKSGHDTVSWYQQALGQGPQFIFQYYEEEERQRGNFPDRFSGHQFPNYSSELNVNALLLGDSALYLCASSGGGAINQPQHFGDGTRLSIL.

V is TRBV6-5 and J is TRBJ1-3; TRBD1 might be the D (6 bases). Germline CDR1 is MNHEY and CDR2 is SVGAGI. Trimming removed 6 bases at V and 3 bases at J, with 15 bases between. The CDR3 consists of 15 residues. The CDR3 region is CASSQNRARGNTIYF. As DNA, the CDR3 is TGTGCCAGCAGCCAGAACAGGGCGCGTGGAAACACCATATATTTT.

The rearrangement joins TRBV7-2 to TRBJ1-6; the D is unclear. Trimming removed 4 bases from V and 0 bases from J, with 7 bases in between. The CDR3 covers 15 residues. Germline lookup yields CDR1 SGHTA and CDR2 FQGNSA. The CDR3 spells CASSSLSSYNSPLHF. The CDR3 DNA reads as TGTGCCAGCAGCTCCCTGAGCTCCTATAATTCACCCCTCCACTTT.

The chain couples TRBV6-2 or TRBV6-3 to TRBJ2-5; D not resolved. Germline loops: CDR1 MNHEY, CDR2 SVGEGT. This CDR3 is built from 14 residues. Between the trimmed V and J ends, which lost 1 base and 2 bases, there was a span of 8 bases. In DNA form, the CDR3 reads TGTGCCAGCAGTTACTTCGCGTTACAAGAGACCCAGTACTTC. Protein product: CASSYFALQETQYF.

The J gene is TRBJ2-1, the V gene TRBV27, with a weak D call TRBD2 (6 bases). Trimming pared 8 bases from V and 9 bases from J, leaving 20 bases between. Germline V gives CDR1 MNHEY, CDR2 SMNVEV (reference sequence). The CDR3 is made up of 14 amino acids. The DNA of the CDR3 is TGTGCCAGCCGACTAGGTTCGGGGGTGGCTGAGCAGTTCTTC. Translated, it gives CASRLGSGVAEQFF.

This clone was counted once. The V gene is TRBV6-5, the J gene TRBJ2-2; D is ambiguous. The CDR3 runs 13 residues. CDR1 and CDR2 (germline): MNHEY, SVGAGI. Trimming shortened V by 5 bases and J by 6 bases, and 10 bases separated the two germline ends. CDR3 sequence (DNA): TGTGCCAGCAGTCCCCCCAACCCCGGGGAGCTGTTTTTT. Protein product: CASSPPNPGELFF.

J is TRBJ1-1 and V is TRBV7-2, with no clear D. Trimming removed 2 bases from V and 1 base from J, with 5 bases in between. Germline V gene data show CDR1 as SGHTA and CDR2 as FQGNSA. The CDR3 is 13 amino acids. The CDR3 coding sequence is TGTGCCAGCAGCTTACGAGGGAACACTGAAGCTTTCTTT. Translated, it gives CASSLRGNTEAFF.

The chain recombines TRBV5-1 with TRBJ1-2, with D perhaps matching TRBD1 (5 bases). The germline V gene encodes CDR1 SGHRS and CDR2 YFSETQ. The V gene lost 2 bases and the J gene lost 7 bases, with 12 bases spanning the gap. The CDR3 consists of 13 residues. This CDR3 reads CASSLEGSGGYTF. CDR3 coding DNA: TGCGCCAGCAGCTTAGAGGGGTCGGGTGGCTACACCTTC. The whole variable domain, remainder taken from reference TRBV5-1 and TRBJ1-2, is KAGVTQTPRYLIKTRGQQVTLSCSPISGHRSVSWYQQTPGQGLQFLFEYFSETQRNKGNFPGRFSGRQFSNSRSEMNVSTLELGDSALYLCASSLEGSGGYTFGSGTRLTVV.

This rearrangement joins TRBV13 to TRBJ2-7; TRBD1 aligns across 10 bases. The V and J ends lost 0 bases and 4 bases, in that order; junction bases with no gene match: 3. The CDR3 is 15 amino acids. Germline V lookup: CDR1 PRHDT, CDR2 FYEKMQ (reference sequence). DNA for the CDR3: TGTGCCAGCAGCTTAGGCCGACAGGGGGCTTACGAGCAGTACTTC. Translating it yields CASSLGRQGAYEQYF.

This clone is a singleton in its sample. Because the CDR3's place on the DNA is in doubt, the DNA is left out and the CDR3 is given as listed by TCRdb. The CDR3 reads CASSFFWRNEQFF. The chain has TRBV27 and TRBJ2-1; the table's D call, TRBD2, was not checked against the DNA. With termini counted, the CDR3 has 13 amino acids. In germline, CDR1 is MNHEY, CDR2 SMNVEV (reference sequence).

V usage is TRBV18 and J usage is TRBJ2-7, with 7 bases fitting TRBD1. The germline V gene has CDR1 KGHSH and CDR2 LQKENI. The junction had 6 bases not matched to a gene; V was cut back by 2 bases and J by 2 bases. The CDR3 runs 15 residues. The CDR3, as DNA: TGTGCCAGCTCACCAGTAACAGGGGTCACCTACGAGCAGTACTTC. This translates into CASSPVTGVTYEQYF.

The V gene is TRBV30, the J gene TRBJ1-1; no reliable D call. The CDR3 runs 14 residues. Per the germline V gene, CDR1 is GTSNPN and CDR2 is SVGIG (reference sequence). The germline V and J ends were trimmed by 0 bases and 0 bases, with 8 bases remaining between them. The CDR3 region is CAWSVGALNTEAFF. CDR3 nucleotides: TGTGCCTGGAGTGTCGGAGCCTTGAACACTGAAGCTTTCTTT.

The CDR3 DNA reads TGTGCCATCAGCGTTGGGGGTCGAATGAACACTGAAGCTTTCTTT. This translates into CAISVGGRMNTEAFF. The chain links TRBV10-3 to TRBJ1-1; D may be TRBD1 (5 bases). Deletions cut 6 bases from V and 0 bases from J, with 14 bases between. CDR3 length: 15 residues. Per the germline V gene, CDR1 is ENHRY and CDR2 is SYGVKD.

The chain is built from TRBV6-5 and TRBJ1-1; 10 bases are a match to TRBD1. Germline CDR1 reads MNHEY; CDR2 reads SVGAGI. The CDR3 consists of 14 residues. Losses at the gene ends were 5 bases for V and 11 bases for J; bases not matched to a gene: 11. CDR3 DNA: TGTGCCAGCAGTAACCGACAGGGGGCTTTGTATGCTTTCTTT. This encodes CASSNRQGALYAFF.

The gene calls are TRBV7-9 and TRBJ1-6, with TRBD1 as a possible D gene (5 bases). This CDR3 has 15 amino acids. The ends were cut back, 1 base at V and 3 bases at J, with 7 bases in the middle. Germline assignment: CDR1 SEHNR and CDR2 FQNEAQ (reference sequence). The CDR3 is CASSLGQFYNSPLHF. CDR3 DNA: TGTGCCAGCAGCTTAGGACAGTTCTATAATTCACCCCTCCACTTT.

The count of this clone is one. The CDR3 spells CASSLVGRQGSYGYTF. The CDR3 DNA reads as TGTGCCAGCAGCTTGGTGGGGCGACAGGGGAGCTATGGCTACACCTTC. V and J are TRBV5-6 and TRBJ1-2, with TRBD1 matching over 8 bases. Trimming cost V 0 bases and J 4 bases; bases outside gene matches: 8. The CDR3 covers 16 residues. Per germline, CDR1 SGHDT and CDR2 YYEEEE.

The chain is built from TRBV9 and TRBJ1-2; 10 bases agree with TRBD1. There are 14 residues in the CDR3. The V gene end was trimmed by 4 bases and the J gene end by 4 bases; junction bases not matched to a gene: 4. The germline V gene has CDR1 SGDLS and CDR2 YYNGEE. Here the CDR3 reads CASSTWDRGYGYTF. Written as DNA, the CDR3 is TGTGCCAGCAGCACATGGGACAGGGGCTATGGCTACACCTTC. Full variable domain (remainder filled in from reference TRBV9 and TRBJ1-2): DSGVTQTPKHLITATGQRVTLRCSPRSGDLSVYWYQQSLDQGLQFLIQYYNGEERAKGNILERFSAQQFPDLHSELNLSSLELGDSALYFCASSTWDRGYGYTFGSGTRLTVV.